This is a list of T cell receptor beta chains from one sample in a study. MiXCR, run by TCRdb on the 5' RACE reads, gives a single entry per CDR3 protein. The repertoire holds approximately 40,000 distinct CDR3 sequences, with roughly 31% as singletons. The sequenced material came from tumor-infiltrating memory CD4+ T cells sorted from the breast tumor. The receptor source for this set is a female donor with breast cancer. Both conserved end residues are part of each CDR3. Fields, in order: D gene, V gene, clone size, J gene, CDR3 DNA, CDR3 protein. The D gene is left open where the match is weak. Not all rows give a size; the values are once, few, many and, for expanded clones, a class.

d_gene: .
v_gene: TRBV9
abundance: many
j_gene: TRBJ1-2
CDR3nt: TGTGCCAGCAGCCTAGGTACAGTGAGGTCGGGCTACACCTTC
CDR3aa: CASSLGTVRSGYTF

d_gene: TRBD1
v_gene: TRBV6-6
abundance: .
j_gene: TRBJ2-2
CDR3nt: TGTGCCACCACAACGTCACAGGGGGCGACCGGGGAGCTGTTTTTT
CDR3aa: CATTTSQGATGELFF

d_gene: .
v_gene: TRBV25-1
abundance: .
j_gene: TRBJ2-5
CDR3nt: TGTGCCAGCAGTGAATATACTCCCGAGACCCAGTACTTC
CDR3aa: CASSEYTPETQYF

d_gene: .
v_gene: TRBV7-7
abundance: .
j_gene: TRBJ2-5
CDR3nt: TGTGCTAGCAGCTCGATGAGTGGAGAAGAGACCCAGTACTTC
CDR3aa: CASSSMSGEETQYF

d_gene: .
v_gene: TRBV20-1
abundance: .
j_gene: TRBJ1-5
CDR3nt: TGCAGTGCTAGAGACGGAGATCAGCCCCAGCATTTT
CDR3aa: CSARDGDQPQHF

d_gene: .
v_gene: TRBV28
abundance: .
j_gene: TRBJ1-5
CDR3nt: TGTGCCAGCAGTGTTCTGAGCAATCAGCCCCAGCATTTT
CDR3aa: CASSVLSNQPQHF

d_gene: TRBD1
v_gene: TRBV6-1
abundance: .
j_gene: TRBJ1-1
CDR3nt: TGTGCCAGCAGTGGTTCGACAGGGGGGAACACTGAAGCTTTCTTT
CDR3aa: CASSGSTGGNTEAFF

d_gene: .
v_gene: TRBV7-2
abundance: many
j_gene: TRBJ1-6
CDR3nt: TGTGCCAGCAGCTTACGAAGACCTAATTCACCCCTCCACTTT
CDR3aa: CASSLRRPNSPLHF

d_gene: .
v_gene: TRBV3-1
abundance: .
j_gene: TRBJ2-7
CDR3nt: TGTGCCAGCAGCCAAAAGGGCGAGCGGTACTTC
CDR3aa: CASSQKGERYF

d_gene: TRBD2
v_gene: TRBV28
abundance: .
j_gene: TRBJ2-1
CDR3nt: TGTGCCAGCAGTCGCAGCGGGAGGTCCTACAATGAGCAGTTCTTC
CDR3aa: CASSRSGRSYNEQFF